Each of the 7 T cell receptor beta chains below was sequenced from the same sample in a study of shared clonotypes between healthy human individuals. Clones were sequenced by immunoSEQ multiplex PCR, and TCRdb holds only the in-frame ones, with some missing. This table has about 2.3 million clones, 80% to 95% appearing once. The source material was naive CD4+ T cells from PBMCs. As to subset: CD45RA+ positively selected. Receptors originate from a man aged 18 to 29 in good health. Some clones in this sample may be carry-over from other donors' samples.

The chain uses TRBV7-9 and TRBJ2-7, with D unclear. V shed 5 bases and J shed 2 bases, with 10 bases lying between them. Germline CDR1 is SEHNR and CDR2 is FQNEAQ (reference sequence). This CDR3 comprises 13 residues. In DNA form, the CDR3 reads TGTGCCAGCAGCCGGATTCCGACCTACGAGCAGTACTTC. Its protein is CASSRIPTYEQYF.

The CDR3 nucleotides are TGTGCCAGCAGCCCGGGACAGGGGGCGATGGGCTACACCTTC. Translation: CASSPGQGAMGYTF. This chain uses TRBV7-2 with TRBJ1-2; 12 bases match TRBD1. The CDR3 sequence is 14 residues long. Trimming removed 5 bases from V and 8 bases from J; junction bases left unmatched: 6. Germline lookup yields CDR1 SGHTA and CDR2 FQGNSA.

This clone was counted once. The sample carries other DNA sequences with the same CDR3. The CDR3 DNA sequence: TGTGCCAGCAGCTTAGCGGGAGTCGCAGATACGCAGTATTTT. Amino acids: CASSLAGVADTQYF. The chain links TRBV5-4 to TRBJ2-3, with TRBD2 matching 8 bases. Losses at the gene ends were 2 bases for V and 4 bases for J; bases not matched to a gene: 3. Germline assignment: CDR1 SGHNT and CDR2 YYREEE (reference sequence). This CDR3 is 14 amino acids long.

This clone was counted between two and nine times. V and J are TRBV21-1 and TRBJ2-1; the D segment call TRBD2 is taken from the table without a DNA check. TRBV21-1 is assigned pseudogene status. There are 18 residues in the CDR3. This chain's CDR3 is CASSKVKTSGRGYNEQFF. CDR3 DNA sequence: TGTGCCAGCAGCAAAGTCAAGACTAGCGGGAGGGGTTACAATGAGCAGTTCTTC.

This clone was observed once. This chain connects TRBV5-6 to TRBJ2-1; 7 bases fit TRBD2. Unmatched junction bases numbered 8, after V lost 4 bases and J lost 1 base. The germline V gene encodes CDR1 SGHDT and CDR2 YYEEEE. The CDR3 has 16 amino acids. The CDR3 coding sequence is TGTGCCAGCAGCACCTTTAGCGGGCTTTCCTACAATGAGCAGTTCTTC. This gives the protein CASSTFSGLSYNEQFF.

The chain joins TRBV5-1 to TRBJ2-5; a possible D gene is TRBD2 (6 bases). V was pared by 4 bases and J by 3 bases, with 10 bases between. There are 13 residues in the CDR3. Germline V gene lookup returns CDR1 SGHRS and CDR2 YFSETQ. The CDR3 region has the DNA TGCGCCAGCAGCACCGGGGGTAAAGAGACCCAGTACTTC. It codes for CASSTGGKETQYF.

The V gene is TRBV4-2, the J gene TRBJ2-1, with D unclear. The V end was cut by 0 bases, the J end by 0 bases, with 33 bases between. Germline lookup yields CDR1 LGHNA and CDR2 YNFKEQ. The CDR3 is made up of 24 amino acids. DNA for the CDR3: TGTGCCAGCAGCCAAGATGAGGTCAATTCTGCCATAATCACTCCAAAGAGCTCCTACAATGAGCAGTTCTTC. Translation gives CASSQDEVNSAIITPKSSYNEQFF.